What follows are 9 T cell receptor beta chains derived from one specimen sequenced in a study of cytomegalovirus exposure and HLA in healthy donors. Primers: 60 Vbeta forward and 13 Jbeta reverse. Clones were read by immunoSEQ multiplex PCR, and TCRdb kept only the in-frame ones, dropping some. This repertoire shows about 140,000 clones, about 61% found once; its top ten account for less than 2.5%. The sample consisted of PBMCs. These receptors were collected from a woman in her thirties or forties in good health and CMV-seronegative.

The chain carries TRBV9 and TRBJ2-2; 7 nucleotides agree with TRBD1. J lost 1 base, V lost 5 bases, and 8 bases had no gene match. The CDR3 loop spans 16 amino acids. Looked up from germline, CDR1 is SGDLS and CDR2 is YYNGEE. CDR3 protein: CASSPRGDRNTGELFF. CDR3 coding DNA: TGTGCCAGCAGTCCCCGAGGGGACAGGAACACCGGGGAGCTGTTTTTT.

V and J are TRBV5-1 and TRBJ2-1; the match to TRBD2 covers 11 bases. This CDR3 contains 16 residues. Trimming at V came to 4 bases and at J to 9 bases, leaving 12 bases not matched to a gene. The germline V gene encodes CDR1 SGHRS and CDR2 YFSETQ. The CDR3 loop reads CASSLASSGGSGEQFF. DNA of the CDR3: TGCGCCAGCAGCCTGGCCTCTAGCGGGGGGAGTGGTGAGCAGTTCTTC.

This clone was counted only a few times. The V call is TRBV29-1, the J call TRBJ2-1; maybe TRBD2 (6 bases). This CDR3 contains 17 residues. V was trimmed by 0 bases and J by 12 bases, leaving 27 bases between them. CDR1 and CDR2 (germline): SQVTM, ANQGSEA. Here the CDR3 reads CSVEDRRDLSGGLVQFF. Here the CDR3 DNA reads TGCAGCGTTGAAGATCGGCGGGACCTAAGTGGGGGATTGGTGCAGTTCTTC.

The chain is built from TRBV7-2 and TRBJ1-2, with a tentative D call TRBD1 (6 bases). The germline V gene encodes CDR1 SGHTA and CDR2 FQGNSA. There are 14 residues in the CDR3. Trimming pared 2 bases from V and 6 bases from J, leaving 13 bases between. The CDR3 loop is CASSLQGFRDGYTF. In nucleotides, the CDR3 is TGTGCCAGCAGCTTACAGGGGTTTAGAGATGGCTACACCTTC.

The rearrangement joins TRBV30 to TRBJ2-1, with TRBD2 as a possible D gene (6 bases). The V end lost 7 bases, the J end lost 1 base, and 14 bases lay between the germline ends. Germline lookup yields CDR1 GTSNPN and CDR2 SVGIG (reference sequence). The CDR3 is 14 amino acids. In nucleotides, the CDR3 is TGTGCCTTTAACGGGGGAAGATCCTACAATGAGCAGTTCTTC. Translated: CAFNGGRSYNEQFF.

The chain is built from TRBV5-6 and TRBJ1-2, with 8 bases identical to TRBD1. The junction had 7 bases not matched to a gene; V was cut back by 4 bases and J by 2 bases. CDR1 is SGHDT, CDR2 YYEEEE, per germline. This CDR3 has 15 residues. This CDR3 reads CASSVTGAGNYGYTF. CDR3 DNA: TGTGCCAGCAGCGTGACAGGGGCCGGAAACTATGGCTACACCTTC.

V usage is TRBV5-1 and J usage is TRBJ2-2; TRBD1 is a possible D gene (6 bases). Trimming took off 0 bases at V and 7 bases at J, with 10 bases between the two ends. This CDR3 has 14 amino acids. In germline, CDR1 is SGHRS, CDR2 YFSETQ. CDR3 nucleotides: TGCGCCAGCAGCTTGGTACAGGGTAACGGGGAGCTGTTTTTT. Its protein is CASSLVQGNGELFF.

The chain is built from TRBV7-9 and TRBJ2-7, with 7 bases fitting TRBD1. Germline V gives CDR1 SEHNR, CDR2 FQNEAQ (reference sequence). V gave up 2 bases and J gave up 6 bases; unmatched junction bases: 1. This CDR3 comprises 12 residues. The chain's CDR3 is CASSLHRGEQYF. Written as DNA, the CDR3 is TGTGCCAGCAGCTTACACAGGGGCGAGCAGTACTTC.

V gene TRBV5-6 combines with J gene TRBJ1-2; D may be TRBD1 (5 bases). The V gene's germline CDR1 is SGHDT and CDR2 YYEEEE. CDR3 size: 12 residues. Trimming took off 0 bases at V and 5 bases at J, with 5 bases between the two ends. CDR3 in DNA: TGTGCCAGCAGCTTGGGGACATATGGCTACACCTTC. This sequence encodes CASSLGTYGYTF.